This T cell receptor (beta chain) was identified during a study of molecular identifiers for immune sequencing clone quantification. This clonotype has only one observation. The authors built bulk TCR libraries by previously described methods with listed TCR primers. One entry per CDR3 protein results from TCRdb running MiXCR on the PCR reads. In the table there are some 66,000 distinct CDR3 sequences, under 20% of which are singletons. Germline lookup yields CDR1 LGHNA and CDR2 YSLEER. The CDR3 extends over 18 amino acids. Germline trimming cut 0 bases from V and 4 bases from J; bases unmatched to any gene: 10. Naive CD8 T cells, phenotype CD8+CD4-CCR7+CD45RA+, were sorted.

The J gene is TRBJ2-7, the V gene TRBV4-3, with 12 bases matching TRBD2. The TCR originated in a human donor in good health. Some libraries in this study had Jurkat cell RNA spiked in. The sequenced material came from naive CD8+ T cells from blood, with Jurkat cell RNA spiked in. Regarding subset: FACS-sorted CD8+CD4-CCR7+CD45RA+ naive T cells. CDR3 region: CASSQDASSGLAGYEQYF. CDR3 bases: TGCGCCAGCAGCCAAGATGCATCCTCGGGACTAGCGGGTTACGAGCAGTACTTC.